The rows below give T cell receptor beta chains drawn from one sample of a study of shared clonotypes between healthy human individuals. Clones were sequenced by immunoSEQ multiplex PCR, and TCRdb holds only the in-frame ones, with some missing. The sample records about 470,000 clones, about four fifths being singletons. Material: PBMCs. The origin of the receptors is a woman in her 40s in good health. Some clones in this sample may be carry-over from other donors' samples. The CDR3 runs from the conserved cysteine through the conserved F or W. A D gene is named only where the DNA matches it firmly. Only some rows state a clone size, as once, few, many or a class for expanded clones.

D: -
size: few
V: TRBV2
J: TRBJ2-5
CDR3: CASSQNDQETQYF
DNA: TGTGCCAGCAGTCAGAACGACCAAGAGACCCAGTACTTC

D: TRBD2
size: -
V: TRBV19
J: TRBJ2-1
CDR3: CASSLGLVYEQFF
DNA: TGTGCCAGTAGTCTCGGACTAGTCTATGAGCAGTTCTTC

D: TRBD1
size: -
V: TRBV30
J: TRBJ1-5
CDR3: CAWSVGGGIGNQPQHF
DNA: TGTGCCTGGAGTGTTGGAGGGGGCATCGGCAATCAGCCCCAGCATTTT

D: -
size: -
V: TRBV11-2
J: TRBJ1-1
CDR3: CASSLYGGTEAFF
DNA: TGTGCCAGCAGCCTTTATGGGGGCACTGAAGCTTTCTTT

D: TRBD1
size: -
V: TRBV5-1
J: TRBJ2-5
CDR3: CASSLLGTAQETQYF
DNA: TGCGCCAGCAGCTTGCTCGGGACAGCACAAGAGACCCAGTACTTC

D: TRBD1
size: many
V: TRBV2
J: TRBJ1-1
CDR3: CASSVDRVNTEAFF
DNA: TGTGCCAGCAGCGTGGACAGGGTAAACACTGAAGCTTTCTTT

D: TRBD2
size: -
V: TRBV25-1
J: TRBJ2-1
CDR3: CASSRLAGGFNEQFF
DNA: TGTGCCAGCAGTAGACTAGCGGGAGGGTTCAATGAGCAGTTCTTC

D: -
size: -
V: TRBV21-1
J: TRBJ2-7
CDR3: CASSKVGTGGYEQYF
DNA: TGTGCCAGCAGCAAAGTAGGGACAGGGGGCTACGAGCAGTACTTC

D: TRBD1
size: -
V: TRBV23-1
J: TRBJ1-2
CDR3: CVQGPTGGDGYTF
DNA: TGCGTCCAGGGCCCCACAGGGGGCGATGGCTACACCTTC

D: TRBD2
size: -
V: TRBV2
J: TRBJ2-7
CDR3: CASRALANEQYF
DNA: TGTGCCAGCAGGGCACTAGCGAACGAGCAGTACTTC

D: TRBD2
size: -
V: TRBV5-1
J: TRBJ2-7
CDR3: CASRGASGAYEQYF
DNA: TGCGCCAGCAGAGGGGCTAGCGGAGCCTACGAGCAGTACTTC

D: -
size: -
V: TRBV27
J: TRBJ2-2
CDR3: CASSFYSTGELFF
DNA: TGTGCCAGCAGTTTTTATTCTACCGGGGAGCTGTTTTTT

D: -
size: -
V: TRBV4-1
J: TRBJ1-3
CDR3: CASSQVARVGRPGNTIYF
DNA: TGCGCCAGCAGCCAAGTAGCCCGGGTGGGCCGCCCTGGAAACACCATATATTTT

D: -
size: few
V: TRBV18
J: TRBJ1-2
CDR3: CASSPGHPNYGYTF
DNA: TGTGCCAGCTCACCAGGACACCCTAACTATGGCTACACCTTC

D: TRBD1
size: few
V: TRBV4-1
J: TRBJ2-7
CDR3: CASSQAGQAGSYEQYF
DNA: TGCGCCAGCAGCCAAGCGGGACAGGCGGGCTCCTACGAGCAGTACTTC

D: TRBD1
size: few
V: TRBV6-5
J: TRBJ2-1
CDR3: CASSSLGTGGYNEQFF
DNA: TGTGCCAGCAGTTCCTTAGGGACAGGGGGCTACAATGAGCAGTTCTTC

D: -
size: -
V: TRBV30
J: TRBJ2-7
CDR3: CAWSQASSYEQYF
DNA: TGTGCCTGGAGCCAGGCCAGCTCCTACGAGCAGTACTTC

D: -
size: -
V: TRBV7-8
J: TRBJ2-1
CDR3: CASSYGQLEQFF
DNA: TGTGCCAGCAGCTACGGACAACTCGAGCAGTTCTTC

D: -
size: -
V: TRBV10-2
J: TRBJ2-7
CDR3: CASSPSVTSRTYEQYF
DNA: TGCGCCAGCAGTCCTAGCGTCACCTCCCGGACCTACGAGCAGTACTTC

D: -
size: -
V: TRBV2
J: TRBJ2-7
CDR3: CASSKDSSYEQYF
DNA: TGTGCCAGCAGTAAGGACAGCTCCTACGAGCAGTACTTC

D: TRBD1
size: -
V: TRBV10-3
J: TRBJ1-5
CDR3: CAISAGTDFNQPQHF
DNA: TGTGCCATCAGTGCCGGGACAGACTTCAATCAGCCCCAGCATTTT

D: -
size: -
V: TRBV6-1
J: TRBJ1-5
CDR3: CASSEMDKWQPQHF
DNA: TGTGCCAGCAGTGAAATGGACAAGTGGCAGCCCCAGCATTTT

D: -
size: -
V: TRBV5-1
J: TRBJ2-7
CDR3: CASSSGVGEQYF
DNA: TGCGCCAGCAGCTCAGGGGTGGGAGAGCAGTACTTC

D: -
size: -
V: TRBV15
J: TRBJ2-7
CDR3: CATADTDSSWSYEQYF
DNA: TGTGCCACCGCAGATACCGACAGCTCCTGGTCCTACGAGCAGTACTTC

D: TRBD2
size: -
V: TRBV7-2
J: TRBJ2-1
CDR3: CASSRRGSSYNEQFF
DNA: TGTGCCAGCAGCCGCCGCGGGAGCTCCTACAATGAGCAGTTCTTC

D: -
size: -
V: TRBV7-6
J: TRBJ1-1
CDR3: CASKGPTNTEAFF
DNA: TGTGCCAGTAAGGGCCCGACGAACACTGAAGCTTTCTTT

D: -
size: few
V: TRBV18
J: TRBJ1-5
CDR3: CASSPIRWAGHDQPQHF
DNA: TGTGCCAGCTCACCGATCAGGTGGGCAGGGCATGATCAGCCCCAGCATTTT

D: -
size: -
V: TRBV10-3
J: TRBJ1-3
CDR3: CAISEYPGNTIYF
DNA: TGTGCCATCAGTGAGTACCCTGGAAACACCATATATTTT

D: TRBD2
size: -
V: TRBV20-1
J: TRBJ2-7
CDR3: CSASGRYEQYF
DNA: TGCAGTGCTAGCGGGAGGTACGAGCAGTACTTC

D: TRBD1
size: few
V: TRBV5-6
J: TRBJ1-2
CDR3: CASSSDRGYGYTF
DNA: TGTGCCAGCAGCTCGGACAGGGGCTATGGCTACACCTTC

D: -
size: few
V: TRBV15
J: TRBJ2-3
CDR3: CATSRDIASTDTQYF
DNA: TGTGCCACCAGCAGAGATATAGCAAGCACAGATACGCAGTATTTT

D: TRBD2
size: -
V: TRBV7-9
J: TRBJ2-5
CDR3: CASRPLGLAGSVGTQYF
DNA: TGTGCCAGCAGACCACTGGGACTAGCGGGATCTGTTGGGACCCAGTACTTC

D: -
size: -
V: TRBV5-1
J: TRBJ2-1
CDR3: CASSLTYSYNEQFF
DNA: TGCGCCAGCAGCTTAACGTACTCCTACAATGAGCAGTTCTTC

D: TRBD2
size: few
V: TRBV7-2
J: TRBJ2-1
CDR3: CASSFSLAGTNEQFF
DNA: TGTGCCAGCAGCTTTTCACTAGCGGGAACGAATGAGCAGTTCTTC

D: -
size: -
V: TRBV5-1
J: TRBJ2-5
CDR3: CASSSILGETQYF
DNA: TGCGCCAGCAGCTCAATCCTCGGTGAGACCCAGTACTTC

D: TRBD2
size: -
V: TRBV14
J: TRBJ2-1
CDR3: CASSWAPSGSKIF
DNA: TGTGCCAGCAGCTGGGCACCTAGCGGGAGTAAAATCTTC

D: -
size: once
V: TRBV7-8
J: TRBJ2-7
CDR3: CASSLAAGNYEQYF
DNA: TGTGCCAGCAGCTTAGCAGCAGGGAACTACGAGCAGTACTTC

D: TRBD1
size: -
V: TRBV7-8
J: TRBJ1-1
CDR3: CASSIRDRVGTEAFF
DNA: TGTGCCAGCAGCATACGGGACAGGGTGGGCACTGAAGCTTTCTTT

D: TRBD2
size: -
V: TRBV27
J: TRBJ2-3
CDR3: CASSLSLGLAGAGTDTQYF
DNA: TGTGCCAGCAGCCTTTCCTTGGGACTAGCGGGAGCAGGGACAGATACGCAGTATTTT

D: -
size: -
V: TRBV18
J: TRBJ2-2
CDR3: CASSPGSLGGELFF
DNA: TGTGCCAGCTCACCAGGGTCTCTCGGTGGGGAGCTGTTTTTT